The rows below give T cell receptor beta chains drawn from one sample of a study of EBV T-cell therapy then PD-1 blockade in nasopharyngeal carcinoma. What these receptors recognize is not known. Here immunoSEQ multiplex PCR was the method, and the copy in TCRdb shows in-frame clones only, minus some. The sample includes under 30,000 clones, approximately 87% seen only once; the top ten take approximately 31%. The material sequenced was CD8+ T cells from blood, taken around day 60 from a patient whose treatment included autologous EBV-specific T cells and nivolumab. Every receptor here comes from a man aged 35 to 55 with nasopharyngeal carcinoma. CDR3s include the opening cysteine and the closing phenylalanine or tryptophan.

j_call v_call cdr3_aa
TRBJ2-7 TRBV7-8 CASSVYPRPRTGGSEQYF
TRBJ1-5 TRBV6-2/TRBV6-3 CASSYQSINQPQHF
TRBJ1-5 TRBV3-1/TRBV3-2 CASSQDEEGSNQPQHF
TRBJ1-5 TRBV7-6 CASSPVGGSNQPQHF
TRBJ1-1 TRBV5-4 CASSFSGGNTEAFF
TRBJ1-2 TRBV4-1 CASSFGQGAEGNGYTF
TRBJ2-1 TRBV11-3 CASSFLYGHYNEQFF
TRBJ2-7 TRBV5-1 CASSLGLLYEQYF
TRBJ2-6 TRBV4-1 CASSHHISGANVLTF
TRBJ2-7 TRBV7-6 CASSPGEGRRAYEQYF
TRBJ2-3 TRBV10-3 CAISESGLRTDTQYF
TRBJ1-6 TRBV10-3 CAISVRTVDNSPLHF
TRBJ2-1 TRBV11-3 CASSPSGGGLLEIGGNEQFF
TRBJ1-5 TRBV20-1 CSASYPPDGAHQPQHF
TRBJ2-1 TRBV9 CASSVGGGHYNEQFF
TRBJ2-1 TRBV7-8 CASSFSGGLNEQFF
TRBJ2-5 TRBV9 CASSQRGLAGDGETQYF
TRBJ2-3 TRBV6-1 CASSEGIAGGSTDTQYF
TRBJ1-2 TRBV29-1 CSVVQRIGGYTF
TRBJ2-7 TRBV27 CASTPGLAHSGQYF
TRBJ1-5 TRBV4-1 CASSPTVTSNQPQHF
TRBJ1-5 TRBV5-1 CASSLRTGPDQPQHF
TRBJ1-4 TRBV9 CASSVVGTPGEKLFF
TRBJ2-1 TRBV7-8 CASSLGQGQNAYNEQFF
TRBJ2-3 TRBV6-4 CASSDGGGGADTQYF
TRBJ1-2 TRBV12-3/TRBV12-4 CASSWPGVYGYTF